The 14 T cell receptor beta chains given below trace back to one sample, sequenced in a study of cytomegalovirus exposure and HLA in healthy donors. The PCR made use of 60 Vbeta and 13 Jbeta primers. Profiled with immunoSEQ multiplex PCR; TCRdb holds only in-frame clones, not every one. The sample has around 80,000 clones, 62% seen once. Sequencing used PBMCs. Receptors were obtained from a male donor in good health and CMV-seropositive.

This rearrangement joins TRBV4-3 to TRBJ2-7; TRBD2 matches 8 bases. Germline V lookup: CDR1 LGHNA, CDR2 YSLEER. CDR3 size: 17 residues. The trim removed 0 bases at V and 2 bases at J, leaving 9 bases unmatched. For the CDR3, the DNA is TGCGCCAGCAGCCAAGATCTCGGGGGGGTTGGCACCTACGAGCAGTACTTC. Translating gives CASSQDLGGVGTYEQYF.

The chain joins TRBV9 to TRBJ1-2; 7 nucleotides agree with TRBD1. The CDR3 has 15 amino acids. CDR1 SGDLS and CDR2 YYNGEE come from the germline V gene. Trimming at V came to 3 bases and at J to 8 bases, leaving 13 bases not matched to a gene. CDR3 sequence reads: CASSGIDRAGGGYTF. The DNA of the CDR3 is TGTGCCAGCAGCGGAATTGACAGGGCTGGGGGCGGCTACACCTTC.

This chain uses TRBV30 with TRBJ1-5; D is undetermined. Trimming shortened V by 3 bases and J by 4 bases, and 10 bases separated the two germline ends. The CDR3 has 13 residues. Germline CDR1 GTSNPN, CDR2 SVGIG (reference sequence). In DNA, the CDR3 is TGTGCCTGGAGGGACTTGCCTAATCAGCCCCAGCATTTT. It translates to CAWRDLPNQPQHF.

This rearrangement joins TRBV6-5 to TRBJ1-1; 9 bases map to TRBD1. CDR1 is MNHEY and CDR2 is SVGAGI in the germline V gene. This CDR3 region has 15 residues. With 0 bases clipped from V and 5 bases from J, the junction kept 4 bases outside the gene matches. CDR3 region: CASSYSPTGGTEAFF. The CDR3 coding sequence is TGTGCCAGCAGTTACTCCCCGACAGGGGGGACTGAAGCTTTCTTT.

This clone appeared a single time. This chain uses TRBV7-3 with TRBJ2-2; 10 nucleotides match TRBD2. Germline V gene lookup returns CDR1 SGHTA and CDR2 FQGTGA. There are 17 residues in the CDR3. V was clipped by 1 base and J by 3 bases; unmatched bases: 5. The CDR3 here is CASSLSRTSGDTGELFF. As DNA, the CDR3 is TGTGCCAGCAGCTTAAGCCGCACTAGCGGGGACACCGGGGAGCTGTTTTTT.

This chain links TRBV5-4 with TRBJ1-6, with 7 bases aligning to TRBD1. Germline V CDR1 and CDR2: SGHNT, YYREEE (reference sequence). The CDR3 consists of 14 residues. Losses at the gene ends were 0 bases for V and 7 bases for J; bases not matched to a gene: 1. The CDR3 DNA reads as TGTGCCAGCAGCTTGGACAGGGGAAATTCACCCCTCCACTTT. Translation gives CASSLDRGNSPLHF.

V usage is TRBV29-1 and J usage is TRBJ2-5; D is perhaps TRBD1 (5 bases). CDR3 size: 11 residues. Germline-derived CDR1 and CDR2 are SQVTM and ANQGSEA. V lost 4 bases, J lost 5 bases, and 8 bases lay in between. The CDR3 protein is CSVGGGETQYF. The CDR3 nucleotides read TGCAGCGTTGGGGGCGGCGAGACCCAGTACTTC.

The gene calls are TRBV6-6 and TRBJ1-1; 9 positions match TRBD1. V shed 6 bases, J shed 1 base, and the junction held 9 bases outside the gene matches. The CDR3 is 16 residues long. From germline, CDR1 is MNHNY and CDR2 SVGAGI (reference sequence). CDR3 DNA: TGTGCCAGCAGCCGGGACAGGGCCCCCTCGAACACTGAAGCTTTCTTT. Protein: CASSRDRAPSNTEAFF.

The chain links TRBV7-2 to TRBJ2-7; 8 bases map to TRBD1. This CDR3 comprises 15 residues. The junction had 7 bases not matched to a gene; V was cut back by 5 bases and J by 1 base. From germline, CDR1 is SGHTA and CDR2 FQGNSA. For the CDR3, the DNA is TGTGCCAGCAGCACCAGGGGGCAAAAGTCCTACGAGCAGTACTTC. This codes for CASSTRGQKSYEQYF.

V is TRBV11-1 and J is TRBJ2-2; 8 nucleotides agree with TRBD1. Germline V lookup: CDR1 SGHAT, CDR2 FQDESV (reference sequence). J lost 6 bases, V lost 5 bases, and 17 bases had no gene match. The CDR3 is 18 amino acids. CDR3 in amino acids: CASSPARGRGPNSGELFF. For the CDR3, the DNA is TGTGCCAGCAGCCCTGCCAGGGGCAGGGGGCCAAACTCCGGGGAGCTGTTTTTT.

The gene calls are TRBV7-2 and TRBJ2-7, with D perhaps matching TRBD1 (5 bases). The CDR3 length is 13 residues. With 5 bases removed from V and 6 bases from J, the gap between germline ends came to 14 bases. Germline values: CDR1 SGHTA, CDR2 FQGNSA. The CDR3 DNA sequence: TGTGCCAGCAGCCCATTCAGGGATTCCGAGCAGTACTTC. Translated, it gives CASSPFRDSEQYF.

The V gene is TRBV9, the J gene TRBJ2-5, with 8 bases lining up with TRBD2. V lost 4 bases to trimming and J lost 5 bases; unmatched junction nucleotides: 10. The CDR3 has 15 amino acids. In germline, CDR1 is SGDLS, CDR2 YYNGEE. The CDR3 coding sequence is TGTGCCAGCAGCCGCCCTCGGGGGGGTGGGGAGACCCAGTACTTC. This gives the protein CASSRPRGGGETQYF.

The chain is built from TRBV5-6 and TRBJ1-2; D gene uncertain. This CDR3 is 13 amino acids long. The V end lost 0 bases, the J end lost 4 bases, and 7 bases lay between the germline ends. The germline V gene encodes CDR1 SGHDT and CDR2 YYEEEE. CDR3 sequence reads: CASSLAAGYGYTF. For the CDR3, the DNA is TGTGCCAGCAGCTTGGCAGCAGGCTATGGCTACACCTTC.

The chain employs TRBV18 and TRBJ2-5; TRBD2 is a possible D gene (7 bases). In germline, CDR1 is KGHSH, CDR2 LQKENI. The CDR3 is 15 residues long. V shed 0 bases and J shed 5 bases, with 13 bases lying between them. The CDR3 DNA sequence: TGTGCCAGCTCACCACCGGCGGGGGCCGGGGAGACCCAGTACTTC. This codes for CASSPPAGAGETQYF.